A selection of T cell receptor beta chains follows, all from one sample in a study of patients and donors after allogeneic stem cell transplantation. Each CDR3 protein is one row after TCRdb ran MiXCR on the RT-PCR reads. The sample includes roughly 230,000 distinct CDR3 sequences, roughly 15% of them seen just once. The sample was blood, either unsorted or a sorted T cell fraction (not recorded which). All receptors derive from a human donor who was either an allogeneic HSCT recipient or a stem cell or donor lymphocyte infusion donor (not recorded which). It is not recorded whose cells these are; they may come from a transplant donor. The CDR3 runs from the conserved cysteine through the conserved F or W. The D gene is left open where the match is weak. Size values are once, few and many counts, or a class for expanded clones, and some rows have none.

abundance,j_gene,v_gene,d_gene,CDR3aa,CDR3nt
NA,TRBJ2-3,TRBV11-2,NA,CASSLDQPDTQYF,TGTGCCAGCAGCTTAGATCAACCCGATACGCAGTATTTT
few,TRBJ2-1,TRBV19,TRBD1,CASNRDRDDNEQFF,TGTGCCAGTAACCGGGACAGGGACGACAATGAGCAGTTCTTC
few,TRBJ1-1,TRBV20-1,NA,CSASSGVNTEAFF,TGCAGTGCTAGTAGTGGGGTGAACACTGAAGCTTTCTTT
NA,TRBJ1-2,TRBV2,NA,CASSLLWGGYTF,TGTGCCAGCAGTCTCCTGTGGGGAGGCTACACCTTC
NA,TRBJ2-1,TRBV12-3/TRBV12-4,NA,CASSISSSASSYNEQFF,TGTGCCAGCAGCATCTCTAGCAGCGCGAGCTCCTACAATGAGCAGTTCTTC
few,TRBJ2-7,TRBV5-1,TRBD2,CASSLDVRGRTSGSYEQYF,TGCGCCAGCAGCTTGGACGTTCGGGGGAGGACTAGCGGCTCCTACGAGCAGTACTTC
many,TRBJ2-1,TRBV20-1,NA,CSGRERHNEQFF,TGCAGCGGTAGGGAAAGACACAATGAGCAGTTCTTC
few,TRBJ1-5,TRBV11-2,NA,CASSLGVGSNQPQHF,TGTGCCAGCAGCTTAGGAGTGGGGAGCAATCAGCCCCAGCATTTT
few,TRBJ1-1,TRBV7-9,TRBD1,CASSLGTGQGMTEAFF,TGTGCCAGCAGCTTAGGTACGGGACAGGGAATGACTGAAGCTTTCTTT
many,TRBJ2-7,TRBV7-8,NA,CASSLGTTYEQYF,TGTGCCAGCAGCTTAGGGACCACCTACGAGCAGTACTTC
many,TRBJ1-2,TRBV18,NA,CASSPQGDGYGYTF,TGTGCCAGCTCACCACAGGGGGACGGCTATGGCTACACCTTC
NA,TRBJ1-5,TRBV12-5,TRBD1,CASATGQGGQPQHF,TGTGCTAGTGCTACGGGACAGGGCGGCCAGCCCCAGCATTTT
NA,TRBJ1-1,TRBV6-1,NA,CASKRDTGHTEAFF,TGTGCCAGCAAAAGGGACACTGGGCACACTGAAGCTTTCTTT
NA,TRBJ2-7,TRBV4-3,NA,CASSQDRAASYEQYF,TGCGCCAGCAGCCAAGATCGGGCAGCCTCCTACGAGCAGTACTTC
NA,TRBJ1-3,TRBV29-1,NA,CSIGGPSGNTIYF,TGCAGCATTGGGGGGCCCTCTGGAAACACCATATATTTT
NA,TRBJ1-1,TRBV12-5,NA,CASGQWTNTEAFF,TGTGCTAGTGGTCAATGGACGAACACTGAAGCTTTCTTT
few,TRBJ2-7,TRBV6-5,TRBD1,CASSYGDRVYEQYF,TGTGCCAGCAGTTACGGGGACAGGGTATACGAGCAGTACTTC
NA,TRBJ2-5,TRBV11-2,TRBD2,CASSLAGLAGETQYF,TGTGCCAGCAGCTTAGCGGGACTAGCGGGAGAGACCCAGTACTTC
NA,TRBJ2-5,TRBV11-3,NA,CASTHPRRQETQYF,TGTGCCAGCACCCATCCCCGGAGACAAGAGACCCAGTACTTC
NA,TRBJ1-3,TRBV6-5,TRBD1,CASSYTGQDGNTIYF,TGTGCCAGCAGTTACACGGGACAGGACGGAAACACCATATATTTT
NA,TRBJ1-2,TRBV19,NA,CASTTVQGYGYTF,TGTGCCAGTACCACCGTCCAGGGCTATGGCTACACCTTC
many,TRBJ2-5,TRBV20-1,TRBD2,CSASGTSGGGETQYF,TGCAGTGCTAGTGGTACTAGCGGGGGGGGTGAGACCCAGTACTTC
NA,TRBJ2-3,TRBV10-3,TRBD2,CAISRTSETDTQYF,TGTGCCATCAGTAGGACTAGCGAGACAGATACGCAGTATTTT
NA,TRBJ2-3,TRBV5-1,NA,CASSLSLADTQYF,TGCGCCAGCAGCTTGTCCCTAGCAGATACGCAGTATTTT
many,TRBJ2-3,TRBV7-3,TRBD2,CASSFRSGSTDTQYF,TGTGCCAGCAGCTTCCGTAGCGGGAGCACAGATACGCAGTATTTT
NA,TRBJ2-3,TRBV13,TRBD2,CASSARLAGASGGDTQYF,TGTGCCAGCAGCGCCCGACTAGCGGGGGCATCGGGGGGGGATACGCAGTATTTT
few,TRBJ1-2,TRBV5-1,NA,CASSLQGNNYGYTF,TGCGCCAGCAGCTTGCAGGGCAATAACTATGGCTACACCTTC
few,TRBJ2-7,TRBV4-3,TRBD1,CASSQDGGGQGSYEQYF,TGCGCCAGCAGCCAAGATGGGGGAGGACAGGGGAGCTACGAGCAGTACTTC
NA,TRBJ1-2,TRBV30,TRBD1,CAWKTGIRGYTF,TGTGCCTGGAAGACAGGGATTCGTGGCTACACCTTC
few,TRBJ2-2,TRBV29-1,NA,CSVVGNTGELFF,TGCAGCGTTGTCGGGAACACCGGGGAGCTGTTTTTT
few,TRBJ2-1,TRBV10-3,NA,CAISGGYEQFF,TGTGCCATCAGTGGTGGGTATGAGCAGTTCTTC
NA,TRBJ2-7,TRBV7-9,TRBD1,CASSARQGWEQYF,TGTGCCAGCAGCGCCCGACAGGGTTGGGAGCAGTACTTC
NA,TRBJ1-4,TRBV4-1,NA,CASSHPGGHLLFF,TGCGCCAGCAGCCACCCGGGGGGACACCTTTTGTTTTTT
NA,TRBJ2-3,TRBV5-4,NA,CASSLPGVGTDTQYF,TGTGCCAGCAGCTTGCCGGGAGTCGGGACAGATACGCAGTATTTT
few,TRBJ2-5,TRBV7-4,NA,CASSALSETQYF,TGTGCCAGCAGCGCCTTGTCGGAGACCCAGTACTTC
many,TRBJ2-6,TRBV19,TRBD1,CASSIRGQPSRSGANVLTF,TGTGCCAGTAGTATAAGGGGGCAACCCTCTCGTTCTGGGGCCAACGTCCTGACTTTC
few,TRBJ2-5,TRBV6-2/TRBV6-3,NA,CASSTGPQETQYF,TGTGCCAGCAGTACAGGGCCCCAAGAGACCCAGTACTTC
NA,TRBJ2-1,TRBV7-6,NA,CASGGGNSYNEQFF,TGTGCCAGCGGGGGCGGAAACTCCTACAATGAGCAGTTCTTC
NA,TRBJ2-5,TRBV2,TRBD1,CASSVTGTGLETQYF,TGTGCCAGCAGTGTTACTGGGACAGGGTTAGAGACCCAGTACTTC
few,TRBJ2-4,TRBV9,TRBD1,CASSGAGTDIQYF,TGTGCCAGCAGCGGTGCAGGGACAGACATTCAGTACTTC